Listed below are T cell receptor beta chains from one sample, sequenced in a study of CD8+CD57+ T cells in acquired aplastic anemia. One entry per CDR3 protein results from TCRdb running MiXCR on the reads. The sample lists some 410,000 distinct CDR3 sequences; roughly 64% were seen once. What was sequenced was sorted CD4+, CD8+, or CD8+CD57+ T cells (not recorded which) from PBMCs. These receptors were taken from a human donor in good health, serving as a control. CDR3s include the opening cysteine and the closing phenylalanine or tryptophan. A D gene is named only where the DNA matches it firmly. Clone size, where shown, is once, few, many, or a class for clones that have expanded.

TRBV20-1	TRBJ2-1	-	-	TGCAGTGCCGCTGACTCGGGGTCCAGTAATGAGCAGTTCTTC	CSAADSGSSNEQFF
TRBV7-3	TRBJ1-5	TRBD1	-	TGTGCCACCAGCATTAACAGGGGCCACCCGCAGCATTTT	CATSINRGHPQHF
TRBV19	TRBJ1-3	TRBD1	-	TGTGCCAGTAGTTTTCCCCCGGGACAGGGGCCGTCTGGAAACACCATATATTTT	CASSFPPGQGPSGNTIYF
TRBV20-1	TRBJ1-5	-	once	TGCAGCGCTACGAAGGGCCCGGCCTACCAGCCCCAGCATTTT	CSATKGPAYQPQHF
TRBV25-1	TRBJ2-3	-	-	TGTGCCAGCAGTGACCCGCCGGCAGATACGCAGTATTTT	CASSDPPADTQYF
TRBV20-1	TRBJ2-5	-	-	TGCAGTGCTGGAGGGACCCAGTACTTC	CSAGGTQYF
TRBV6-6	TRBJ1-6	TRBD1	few	TGTGCCAGCGGCGGAACAGGGGAAAACTCCTATAATTCACCCCTCCACTTT	CASGGTGENSYNSPLHF
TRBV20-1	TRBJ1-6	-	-	-	CSARVQLSLGSYNSPLHF
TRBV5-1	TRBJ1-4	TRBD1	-	TGTGCCAGCAGCTTAGACAGGGATAATGAAAAACTGTTTTTT	CASSLDRDNEKLFF
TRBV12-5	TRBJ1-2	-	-	TGTGCCAGTACCAGAGACCAGGCCCGCTATGGCTACACCTTC	CASTRDQARYGYTF
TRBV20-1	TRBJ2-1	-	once	TGCAGTGCTAGATTCGGAGGGAGTCTACGTGGCAATGAGCAGTTCTTC	CSARFGGSLRGNEQFF
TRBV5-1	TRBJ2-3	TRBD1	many	TGCGCCAGCAGCCACGACAGGGCTACAGATACGCAGTATTTT	CASSHDRATDTQYF
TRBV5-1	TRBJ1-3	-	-	TGCGCCAGCAAGGACACGTCTGGAAACACCATATATTTT	CASKDTSGNTIYF
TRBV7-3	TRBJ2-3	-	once	TGTGCCAGCAGCCCTTCCAGGGACACAGATACGCAGTATTTC	CASSPSRDTDTQYF
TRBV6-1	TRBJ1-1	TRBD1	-	TGTGCCAGCAGTCGCGGACAGGTCGCTCGTGAAGCTTTCTTT	CASSRGQVAREAFF
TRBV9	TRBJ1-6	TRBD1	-	TGTGCCAGCAGCTACAGGGGAGTCGGGTCCCCCCACCACTTT	CASSYRGVGSPHHF
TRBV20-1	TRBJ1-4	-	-	TGCGGTGCTAGGACTCACGCAACTAATGAAAAACTGTTTTTT	CGARTHATNEKLFF
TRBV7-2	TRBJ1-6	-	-	TGTGCCAGCAGCTTAGATACACGAACAGACTATAATTCACCCCTCCACTTT	CASSLDTRTDYNSPLHF
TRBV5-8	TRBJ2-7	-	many	TGTGCCAGCAGCTCCTTACAGGGACTCCACGAGCAGTACTTC	CASSSLQGLHEQYF
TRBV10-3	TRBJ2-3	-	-	TGTGCCATCAGTGATTCTAGCGAGGGAACGCAGTATTTT	CAISDSSEGTQYF